The 8 T cell receptor beta chains below were found in one sample sequenced in a study of Graves' ophthalmopathy and Graves' hyperthyroidism. For repertoire sequencing, the TCR beta CDR3 regions were amplified from RNA transcripts. After a first-round RT-PCR with HTBI primers, a second-round multiplex PCR was run. MiXCR was run by TCRdb on the multiplex PCR reads, yielding one entry per CDR3 protein. The top ten clones hold more than 2.5% of a sample with over 650,000 distinct CDR3 sequences, over 40% of them seen once. The sequencing input was peripheral blood. The receptors were sampled from an adult man with Graves' ophthalmopathy.

The chain links TRBV11-2 to TRBJ2-2; D perhaps matches TRBD2 (5 bases). The CDR3 is 14 residues long. The germline V and J ends were trimmed by 1 base and 6 bases, with 9 bases remaining between them. From germline, CDR1 is SGHAT and CDR2 FQNNGV. This CDR3 reads CASSLGGSPGELFF. CDR3 coding DNA: TGTGCCAGCAGCTTAGGAGGGTCTCCCGGGGAGCTGTTTTTT.

Many counts were recorded for this clonotype. The chain carries TRBV14 and TRBJ2-2; 7 nucleotides align to TRBD2. Germline V CDR1 and CDR2: SGHDN, FVKESK. With V trimmed by 1 base and J by 1 base, 3 bases remained unmatched. This CDR3 contains 16 residues. DNA of the CDR3: TGTGCCAGCAGCCAAGGCGGGGGAGTGAACACCGGGGAGCTGTTTTTT. Its translation is CASSQGGGVNTGELFF.

About this clonotype itself: This clone may be a read error of a much larger clone one base away. The chain carries TRBV5-1 and TRBJ1-4, with D hard to call. Per the germline V gene, CDR1 is SGHRS and CDR2 is YFSETQ. The CDR3 loop spans 14 amino acids. The CDR3 DNA reads TGCGCCAGCAGCTTGGACCTGGGGAATGAAAAACGGTTTTTT. Encoded protein: CASSLDLGNEKRFF.

This clonotype has only a few counts. Germline and junction disagree at one end, which may indicate a read error. V and J are TRBV10-3 and TRBJ2-7; 10 bases fit TRBD1. This CDR3 has 15 residues. CDR1 ENHRY and CDR2 SYGVKD come from the germline V gene. The CDR3 nucleotides read TGTGCCAGCAGTTACGGGACAGGGGTCCTCTACGAGCAGTACTTC. Amino acids: CASSYGTGVLYEQYF.

This clonotype was seen at least ten times. The chain links TRBV20-1 to TRBJ1-1, with unresolved D. The CDR3 has 12 residues. V shed 3 bases and J shed 6 bases, with 11 bases lying between them. Germline CDR1 and CDR2: DFQATT and SNEGSKA (reference sequence). The chain's CDR3 is CSASPGSAEAFF. The CDR3, as DNA: TGCAGTGCTAGTCCGGGGTCTGCTGAAGCTTTCTTT.

The V gene is TRBV2, the J gene TRBJ2-7, with 8 bases aligning to TRBD2. V was clipped by 0 bases and J by 9 bases; unmatched bases: 1. The CDR3 consists of 12 residues. Germline lookup yields CDR1 SNHLY and CDR2 FYNNEI. The CDR3 DNA follows: TGTGCCAGCAGTGAAGCGGCGGGAGGGCAGTACTTC. This sequence encodes CASSEAAGGQYF.

This clonotype was counted many times. The rearrangement joins TRBV6-6 to TRBJ2-5; 7 nucleotides match TRBD1. From germline, CDR1 is MNHNY and CDR2 SVGAGI (reference sequence). This CDR3 comprises 13 residues. V gave up 6 bases and J gave up 3 bases; unmatched junction bases: 4. The CDR3 nucleotides read TGTGCCAGCAGACGGGGACAGAAAGAGACCCAGTACTTC. This encodes CASRRGQKETQYF.

On this clonotype: This CDR3 is missing its conserved last phenylalanine or tryptophan, likely due to a read error. The DNA is omitted, as the CDR3 cannot be located on it reliably, and the CDR3 follows TCRdb's listing. V gene TRBV2 combines with J gene TRBJ2-6; the tabulated D call, TRBD1, remains unverified against the DNA. CDR1 is SNHLY and CDR2 is FYNNEI in the germline V gene. The CDR3 is 11 amino acids in total, end residues counted. The CDR3 protein is CASSEAKGLGT.